Following are 16 T cell receptor beta chains from one sample sequenced in a study of T cells after posttransplantation cyclophosphamide. Data came from immunoSEQ multiplex PCR; TCRdb stores just in-frame clones and leaves some out. Sampling found 40,000 to 45,000 clones, none seen once. The specimen was PBMCs. Every receptor here comes from a middle-aged man in good health, CMV-negative, and a related stem cell transplant donor.

This clone was counted at least ten times. The chain recombines TRBV4-3 with TRBJ2-3; possibly TRBD2 for D (8 bases). The V and J ends lost 6 bases and 2 bases respectively, with 15 bases between them. Germline loops: CDR1 LGHNA, CDR2 YSLEER. The CDR3 has 15 amino acids. The CDR3 bases are TGCGCCAGCAGACGGGGGGGACAGTCCACAGATACGCAGTATTTT. Protein product: CASRRGGQSTDTQYF.

This clone was observed at least ten times. J is TRBJ2-3 and V is TRBV19, with D hard to call. Trimming shortened V by 3 bases and J by 4 bases, and 8 bases separated the two germline ends. In germline, CDR1 is LNHDA, CDR2 SQIVND (reference sequence). This CDR3 region has 13 residues. CDR3 residues: CASSIAGSDTQYF. The DNA of the CDR3 is TGTGCCAGTAGTATTGCCGGGTCAGATACGCAGTATTTT.

This clone was observed at least ten times. The gene calls are TRBV7-2 and TRBJ2-3; TRBD2 might be the D (6 bases). The V and J ends lost 8 bases and 0 bases respectively, with 18 bases between them. This CDR3 is built from 16 residues. The V gene's germline CDR1 is SGHTA and CDR2 FQGNSA. For the CDR3, the DNA is TGTGCCAGCGGGATGGGACTTCGTGCTAGCACAGATACGCAGTATTTT. Protein product: CASGMGLRASTDTQYF.

This clone was recorded at least ten times. The chain has TRBV18 and TRBJ2-7, with 12 bases matching TRBD1. The germline CDR1 and CDR2 sequences are KGHSH and LQKENI. J lost 4 bases, V lost 3 bases, and 4 bases had no gene match. The CDR3 consists of 15 residues. This CDR3 is CASSPGTGGVYEQYF. CDR3 sequence (DNA): TGTGCCAGCTCACCGGGGACAGGGGGCGTGTACGAGCAGTACTTC.

In this sample, this clone turned up a few times. V is TRBV30 and J is TRBJ2-1; 9 bases match TRBD1. This CDR3 contains 13 residues. The V gene's germline CDR1 is GTSNPN and CDR2 SVGIG (reference sequence). The junction had 4 bases not matched to a gene; V was cut back by 3 bases and J by 7 bases. In DNA form, the CDR3 reads TGTGCCTGGAGGGGACAGGGTATGAATGAGCAGTTCTTC. This translates into CAWRGQGMNEQFF. Looking up the rest from reference TRBV30 and TRBJ2-1 gives the full variable domain: SQTIHQWPATLVQPVGSPLSLECTVEGTSNPNLYWYRQAAGRGLQLLFYSVGIGQISSEVPQNLSASRPQDRQFILSSKKLLLSDSGFYLCAWRGQGMNEQFFGPGTRLTVL.

This clone was picked up many times. J is TRBJ1-3 and V is TRBV7-9; D possibly corresponds to TRBD1 (6 bases). CDR1 SEHNR and CDR2 FQNEAQ come from the germline V gene (reference sequence). The V and J ends lost 4 bases and 0 bases respectively, with 13 bases between them. The CDR3 is 16 amino acids. CDR3 residues: CASSSRQESSGNTIYF. The CDR3 nucleotides are TGTGCCAGCAGCTCCCGACAGGAAAGCTCTGGAAACACCATATATTTT. Complete variable domain (other parts from reference TRBV7-9 and TRBJ1-3): DTGVSQNPRHKITKRGQNVTFRCDPISEHNRLYWYRQTLGQGPEFLTYFQNEAQLEKSRLLSDRFSAERPKGSFSTLEIQRTEQGDSAMYLCASSSRQESSGNTIYFGEGSWLTVV.

This clone was detected many times. CDR3 nucleotide sequence: TGTGCCAGCAGTGAAAAGGGTTTACTAGCGGGAGTGACCGGGGAGCTGTTTTTT. This translates into CASSEKGLLAGVTGELFF. The chain recombines TRBV25-1 with TRBJ2-2, with TRBD2 matching 11 bases. Germline trimming cut 2 bases from V and 5 bases from J; bases unmatched to any gene: 10. The CDR3 sequence is 18 residues long. Looked up from germline, CDR1 is MGHDK and CDR2 is SYGVNS.

This clone has just a few counts. The chain is built from TRBV12-5 and TRBJ1-2; D unclear. Germline CDR1 is LGHNT and CDR2 is FRNRAP. V was shortened by 1 base and J by 4 bases, with 4 bases between the two germline ends. The CDR3 contains 12 residues. Here the CDR3 reads CASGLDSYGYTF. As DNA, the CDR3 is TGTGCTAGTGGTTTGGACAGCTATGGCTACACCTTC.

This clone has a count of ten or more. The rearrangement links TRBV7-2 to TRBJ2-5, with D unresolved. The CDR3 sequence is 17 residues long. Germline V gives CDR1 SGHTA, CDR2 FQGNSA. Trimming shortened V by 1 base and J by 2 bases, and 17 bases separated the two germline ends. The CDR3 DNA reads as TGTGCCAGCAGCTTAGATTCCGAGTCGCGCTTACAAGAGACCCAGTACTTC. It translates to CASSLDSESRLQETQYF.

This clone was found many times. This chain uses TRBV20-1 with TRBJ2-2; D ambiguous. Trimming left V 3 bases short and J 5 bases short, with 4 bases between. The germline CDR1 and CDR2 sequences are DFQATT and SNEGSKA (reference sequence). This CDR3 has 11 residues. Here the CDR3 reads CSASYTGELFF. The CDR3 DNA reads as TGCAGTGCTAGCTATACCGGGGAGCTGTTTTTT.

The table lists this clone with a few counts. This rearrangement joins TRBV7-2 to TRBJ2-5; a possible D gene is TRBD2 (5 bases). CDR3 length: 14 residues. V was pared by 4 bases and J by 2 bases, with 11 bases between. Germline lookup yields CDR1 SGHTA and CDR2 FQGNSA. CDR3 in DNA: TGTGCCAGCAGCTATCGGGGTGTTCAAGAGACCCAGTACTTC. Amino acids: CASSYRGVQETQYF.

This clone was detected only a few times. The J gene is TRBJ2-3, the V gene TRBV7-9, with a possible D match to TRBD2 (6 bases). Germline CDR1 is SEHNR and CDR2 is FQNEAQ (reference sequence). V was cut by 5 bases and J by 5 bases, with 11 bases left in between. This CDR3 region has 13 residues. CDR3 loop: CASSPPGEDTQYF. CDR3 DNA: TGTGCCAGCAGCCCTCCGGGGGAAGATACGCAGTATTTT.

The table lists this clone with many counts. The chain links TRBV6-6 to TRBJ1-4; tentative D call: TRBD1 (5 bases). CDR1 is MNHNY and CDR2 is SVGAGI in the germline V gene (reference sequence). The CDR3 runs 16 residues. V lost 2 bases and J lost 0, with 10 bases in between. CDR3 nucleotides: TGTGCCAGCAGTTACGACAGTTATGCAACTAATGAAAAACTGTTTTTT. This codes for CASSYDSYATNEKLFF.

This clone was counted at least ten times. This sequence joins TRBV7-6 and TRBJ1-3; D is possibly TRBD1 (6 bases). Trimming left V 2 bases short and J 3 bases short, with 11 bases between. Germline V gives CDR1 SGHVS, CDR2 FNYEAQ. The length of the CDR3 is 15 residues. CDR3 protein: CASSLRGASGNTIYF. DNA of the CDR3: TGTGCCAGCAGCTTACGGGGGGCGAGTGGAAACACCATATATTTT.

This clone was observed many times. The DNA of the CDR3 is TGTGCCAGTAGTATAACCGGGGAATGGATCAATCAGCCCCAGCATTTT. Translated: CASSITGEWINQPQHF. The chain links TRBV19 to TRBJ1-5; D gene uncertain. The CDR3 is 16 residues long. Trimming cost V 2 bases and J 3 bases, with 14 bases left between them. CDR1 is LNHDA and CDR2 is SQIVND in the germline V gene (reference sequence).

This clone was counted only a few times. The chain employs TRBV5-1 and TRBJ1-1; TRBD1 matches at 7 bases. The CDR3 has 15 residues. The germline V gene encodes CDR1 SGHRS and CDR2 YFSETQ. V lost 0 bases, J lost 2 bases, and 4 bases stayed unmatched. Written as DNA, the CDR3 is TGCGCCAGCAGCTTGGGTACAGGGGTCAACACTGAAGCTTTCTTT. This encodes CASSLGTGVNTEAFF.